The 16 T cell receptor beta chains in this list originate from one sample, sequenced in a study of cytomegalovirus exposure and HLA in healthy donors (dated by TCRdb to 2015 to 2018). The method behind the library was the immunoSEQ multiplex PCR assay. For the multiplex PCR, a mixture combining 60 forward primers for TCR Vbeta segments and 13 reverse primers for TCR Jbeta segments was used. TCRdb took over this immuneACCESS table, retaining in-frame rearrangements with V and J assigned. Such tables are incomplete; in checked studies, under half of the missing clones stem from an unresolved V gene, and the remainder is unexplained. Within this sample are 100,000 to 150,000 clones, with roughly 80% of them counted one time only. The ten top clones hold 1% of the sample. The sequenced sample was PBMCs. The receptor set was obtained from a man aged 40-49 years in good health and CMV-seronegative.

This clone has just a few counts. V usage is TRBV7-9 and J usage is TRBJ1-1; TRBD1 might be the D (6 bases). The V gene's germline CDR1 is SEHNR and CDR2 FQNEAQ (reference sequence). This CDR3 region has 15 residues. V lost 4 bases, J lost 6 bases, and 18 bases lay in between. CDR3 residues: CASSSGEGGRAEAFF. Written as DNA, the CDR3 is TGTGCCAGCAGCTCGGGTGAGGGGGGGCGGGCTGAAGCTTTCTTT.

This chain uses TRBV9 with TRBJ1-4; D unresolved. Germline lookup yields CDR1 SGDLS and CDR2 YYNGEE. Trimming left V 7 bases short and J 4 bases short, with 11 bases between. The CDR3 runs 13 residues. The CDR3 loop reads CASRREDNEKLFF. In DNA form, the CDR3 reads TGTGCCAGCCGGCGGGAGGATAATGAAAAACTGTTTTTT. The full variable domain, rest sourced from reference TRBV9 and TRBJ1-4, is DSGVTQTPKHLITATGQRVTLRCSPRSGDLSVYWYQQSLDQGLQFLIQYYNGEERAKGNILERFSAQQFPDLHSELNLSSLELGDSALYFCASRREDNEKLFFGSGTQLSVL.

V is TRBV6-5 and J is TRBJ1-1, with D hard to call. The germline V gene encodes CDR1 MNHEY and CDR2 SVGAGI. The CDR3 sequence is 13 residues long. Trimming took 7 bases from V and 0 from J, leaving 9 bases between them. The CDR3 is CASKTTVNTEAFF. The CDR3 coding sequence is TGTGCCAGCAAAACAACAGTGAACACTGAAGCTTTCTTT.

The chain combines TRBV21-1 with TRBJ2-7; the tabulated D call, TRBD2, remains unverified against the DNA. TRBV21-1 counts as a pseudogene. This CDR3 comprises 15 residues. The CDR3 reads CASSKSRDSYYEQYF. CDR3 nucleotide sequence: TGTGCCAGCAGCAAAAGCCGGGACTCCTACTACGAGCAGTACTTC.

The rearrangement uses TRBV28 and TRBJ1-5; TRBD1 agrees at 10 bases. Germline V gene sequence: CDR1 MDHEN, CDR2 SYDVKM. The CDR3 extends over 15 amino acids. V shed 3 bases, J shed 5 bases, and the junction held 4 bases outside the gene matches. The CDR3 reads CASSFRTGGDQPQHF. The CDR3 bases are TGTGCCAGCAGTTTTCGGACAGGGGGAGATCAGCCCCAGCATTTT. Based on the CDR3 plus reference TRBV28 and TRBJ1-5, the full variable domain is DVKVTQSSRYLVKRTGEKVFLECVQDMDHENMFWYRQDPGLGLRLIYFSYDVKMKEKGDIPEGYSVSREKKERFSLILESASTNQTSMYLCASSFRTGGDQPQHFGDGTRLSIL.

This rearrangement joins TRBV4-2 to TRBJ1-5; 7 nucleotides line up with TRBD1. This CDR3 has 15 residues. The V and J ends lost 1 base and 2 bases, in that order; junction bases with no gene match: 2. Germline values: CDR1 LGHNA, CDR2 YNFKEQ. The CDR3 nucleotides are TGTGCCAGCAGCCAAGGGCAGGGGGGCAATCAGCCCCAGCATTTT. This gives the protein CASSQGQGGNQPQHF.

This chain uses TRBV5-1 with TRBJ1-4, with TRBD1 as a possible D gene (6 bases). The V end was cut by 0 bases, the J end by 0 bases, with 12 bases between. CDR1 and CDR2 (germline): SGHRS, YFSETQ. This CDR3 region has 17 residues. CDR3 in amino acids: CASSLAGQGTTNEKLFF. CDR3 DNA: TGCGCCAGCAGCTTGGCCGGGCAGGGGACAACTAATGAAAAACTGTTTTTT.

This clone was counted only a few times. This chain's CDR3 is CASSASGTSGFSYNEQFF. CDR3 DNA sequence: TGTGCCAGCAGCGCCTCCGGGACTAGCGGGTTCTCCTACAATGAGCAGTTCTTC. This chain links TRBV7-8 with TRBJ2-1; 12 nucleotides line up with TRBD2. The CDR3 length is 18 residues. Germline V gene sequence: CDR1 SGHVS, CDR2 FQNEAQ. V was clipped by 5 bases and J by 0 bases; unmatched bases: 8.

The chain combines TRBV27 with TRBJ1-2, with a possible D match to TRBD1 (6 bases). Germline loops: CDR1 MNHEY, CDR2 SMNVEV (reference sequence). V was pared by 3 bases and J by 4 bases, with 9 bases between. This CDR3 is 13 amino acids long. The CDR3 here is CASSFGGSYGYTF. CDR3 nucleotide sequence: TGTGCCAGCAGTTTTGGGGGCAGCTATGGCTACACCTTC.

The rearrangement joins TRBV29-1 to TRBJ2-1; possibly TRBD1 for D (5 bases). CDR1 SQVTM and CDR2 ANQGSEA come from the germline V gene. Trimming removed 6 bases from V and 1 base from J, with 10 bases in between. The CDR3 totals 13 residues. CDR3 sequence (DNA): TGCAGCGTCGGTAGGGGTTCCTACAATGAGCAGTTCTTC. It encodes CSVGRGSYNEQFF.

This sequence joins TRBV18 and TRBJ1-1; 10 bases are a match to TRBD1. This CDR3 is 19 amino acids long. Germline lookup yields CDR1 KGHSH and CDR2 LQKENI. J gave up 0 bases and V 3 bases, and 13 bases lay outside the gene matches. The CDR3 DNA is TGTGCCAGCTCACCCCTACTCAGAACCGGGACAGGGGTGAACACTGAAGCTTTCTTT. This gives the protein CASSPLLRTGTGVNTEAFF.

The chain joins TRBV15 to TRBJ2-7, with D possibly matching TRBD2 (6 bases). The CDR3 has 14 amino acids. The V end lost 4 bases, the J end lost 1 base, and 11 bases lay between the germline ends. The germline CDR1 and CDR2 sequences are LNHNV and YYDKDF (reference sequence). CDR3 nucleotides: TGTGCCACCAGCATCAGGGCGGGGTCCTACGAGCAGTACTTC. Translation gives CATSIRAGSYEQYF.

This sequence joins TRBV19 and TRBJ2-2, with TRBD2 matching 12 bases. There are 15 residues in the CDR3. Germline V gene data show CDR1 as LNHDA and CDR2 as SQIVND (reference sequence). V gave up 11 bases and J gave up 0 bases; unmatched junction bases: 4. CDR3 DNA: TGTGCCGCTGGACTAGCGGGACCGAACACCGGGGAGCTGTTTTTT. It encodes CAAGLAGPNTGELFF.

By frequency in the sample, this clone is medium-sized. The rearrangement joins TRBV7-9 to TRBJ1-1, with D unresolved. V was cut by 5 bases and J by 5 bases, with 15 bases left in between. The CDR3 covers 14 residues. Germline values: CDR1 SEHNR, CDR2 FQNEAQ (reference sequence). CDR3 sequence reads: CASSIGREQTEAFF. The DNA for the CDR3 is TGTGCCAGCAGCATAGGACGGGAACAGACTGAAGCTTTCTTT.

The CDR3 DNA reads as TGTGCCAGTCAACAGGGTCGGGGCATCAATCAGCCCCAGCATTTT. It yields the protein CASQQGRGINQPQHF. The chain couples TRBV19 to TRBJ1-5, with D perhaps TRBD1 (6 bases). CDR1 is LNHDA and CDR2 is SQIVND in the germline V gene (reference sequence). This CDR3 comprises 15 residues. V shed 8 bases and J shed 3 bases, with 17 bases lying between them.

The chain carries TRBV7-6 and TRBJ2-7; TRBD1 is a possible D gene (5 bases). Germline loops: CDR1 SGHVS, CDR2 FNYEAQ. The CDR3 contains 15 residues. Trimming took off 1 base at V and 2 bases at J, with 12 bases between the two ends. CDR3 residues: CASSLEDSATYEQYF. The CDR3 DNA reads TGTGCCAGCAGCTTAGAAGACAGTGCTACCTACGAGCAGTACTTC.